This T cell receptor beta chain was identified during a study of OX40 agonist ivuxolimab in advanced cancers. Study-level findings and limits: Some nonresponders additionally presented with little normalized T-cell clonal expansion.

This CDR3 is built from 13 residues. The V and J ends lost 8 bases and 4 bases respectively, with 15 bases between them. Germline-derived CDR1 and CDR2 are MDHEN and SYDVKM. The investigators sampled blood at baseline, at cycle 4 day 1, and at cycle 7 day 1. Libraries were prepared by immunoSEQ multiplex PCR; TCRdb keeps only in-frame clonotypes and omits some of them. The table shows 50,000 to 60,000 clones, with around 79% occurring only once. Details on this clone: Its specificity is unknown.

V is TRBV28 and J is TRBJ2-7, with a tentative D call TRBD1 (6 bases). This receptor was identified in an adult with an advanced solid tumor such as melanoma, head and neck, liver or kidney cancer. The input for sequencing was CD4+ or CD8+ T cells sorted from blood, taken in a trial of the OX40 agonist ivuxolimab. For the CDR3, the DNA is TGTGCCAGCCACAGTACAGGGCGGTACGAGCAGTACTTC. This gives the protein CASHSTGRYEQYF.